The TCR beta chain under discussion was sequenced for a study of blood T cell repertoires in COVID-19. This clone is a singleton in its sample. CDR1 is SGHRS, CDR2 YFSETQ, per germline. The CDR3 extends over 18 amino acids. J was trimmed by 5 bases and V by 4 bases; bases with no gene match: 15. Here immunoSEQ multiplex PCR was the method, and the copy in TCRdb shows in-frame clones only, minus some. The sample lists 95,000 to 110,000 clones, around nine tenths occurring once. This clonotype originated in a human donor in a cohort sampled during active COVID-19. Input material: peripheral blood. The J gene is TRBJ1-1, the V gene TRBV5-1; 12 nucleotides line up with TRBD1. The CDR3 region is CASSPAKAGTGGFTEAFF. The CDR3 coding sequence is TGCGCCAGCAGCCCAGCGAAAGCCGGGACAGGGGGCTTTACTGAAGCTTTCTTT.